This T cell receptor beta chain was profiled in a study of preoperative IRX-2 immunotherapy in early breast cancer. V lost 0 bases and J lost 6, with 12 bases in between. The CDR3 spans 15 residues. CDR1 is LNHDA, CDR2 SQIVND, per germline (reference sequence). Generated by immunoSEQ multiplex PCR, the TCRdb table keeps only in-frame clones and is missing some. The sample holds 40,000 to 45,000 clones, 70% to 80% seen once. Specified treatment: preoperative locoregional IRX-2 cytokine immunotherapy. This phase Ib study tested locoregional IRX-2 cytokine immunotherapy given before surgery. The sequence was collected from a human donor with breast cancer. V is TRBV19 and J is TRBJ1-5; D unresolved. The specimen was tumor tissue, collected after IRX-2 immunotherapy. CDR3 nucleotides: TGTGCCAGTAGTATAGATCGCACCGGGATTCAGCCCCAGCATTTT. Translation gives CASSIDRTGIQPQHF.